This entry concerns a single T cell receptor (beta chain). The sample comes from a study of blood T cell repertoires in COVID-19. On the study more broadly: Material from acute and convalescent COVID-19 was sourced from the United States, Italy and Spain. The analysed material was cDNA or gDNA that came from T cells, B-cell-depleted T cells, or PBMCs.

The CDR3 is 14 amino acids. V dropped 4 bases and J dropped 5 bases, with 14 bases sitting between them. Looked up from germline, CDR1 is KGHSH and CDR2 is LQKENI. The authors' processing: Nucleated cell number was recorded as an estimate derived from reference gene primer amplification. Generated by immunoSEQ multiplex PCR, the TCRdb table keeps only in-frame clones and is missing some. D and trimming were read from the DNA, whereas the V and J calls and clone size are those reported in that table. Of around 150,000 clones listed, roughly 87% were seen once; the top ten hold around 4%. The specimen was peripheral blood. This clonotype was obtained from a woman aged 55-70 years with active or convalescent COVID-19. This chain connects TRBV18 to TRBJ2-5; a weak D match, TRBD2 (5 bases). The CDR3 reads CASSQRGLMETQYF. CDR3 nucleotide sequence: TGTGCCAGCTCACAGAGAGGGTTAATGGAGACCCAGTACTTC.